Each of the 10 T cell receptor beta chains below was sequenced from the same sample in a study of cytomegalovirus exposure and HLA in healthy donors. The PCR had 60 Vbeta and 13 Jbeta primers. Clones were read by immunoSEQ multiplex PCR, and TCRdb kept only the in-frame ones, dropping some. The table includes 120,000 or so clones, 75% to 80% detected once. The sample was PBMCs. These receptors were obtained from a woman in her forties in good health and CMV-seronegative.

CDR3 sequence (DNA): TGTGCCAGCAGTTTAGGGGGCCCCTCTGGAAACACCATATATTTT. It encodes CASSLGGPSGNTIYF. The gene calls are TRBV28 and TRBJ1-3; a possible D gene is TRBD1 (6 bases). V lost 2 bases and J lost 0, with 8 bases in between. This CDR3 is built from 15 residues. The V gene's germline CDR1 is MDHEN and CDR2 SYDVKM.

The chain uses TRBV2 and TRBJ2-7; perhaps TRBD2 as D (5 bases). V dropped 3 bases and J dropped 7 bases, with 13 bases sitting between them. This CDR3 comprises 13 residues. The germline V gene has CDR1 SNHLY and CDR2 FYNNEI. The CDR3 DNA sequence: TGTGCCAGCAGTGATCGGGATACCCGGGAGCAGTACTTC. This translates into CASSDRDTREQYF.

As to this clone: One end of the junction varies from germline; a read error may be responsible. The chain employs TRBV7-9 and TRBJ2-1; no definite D call. Per germline, CDR1 SEHNR and CDR2 FQNEAQ (reference sequence). This CDR3 comprises 11 residues. The CDR3 nucleotides are TGTTCCAGCAGCACTTACAATGAGCAGTTCTTC. This sequence encodes CSSSTYNEQFF.

This clone was counted once. The chain links TRBV28 to TRBJ2-7; 12 positions agree with TRBD2. The trim removed 6 bases at V and 8 bases at J, leaving 8 bases unmatched. This CDR3 is built from 14 residues. Germline loops: CDR1 MDHEN, CDR2 SYDVKM. As DNA, the CDR3 is TGTGCCAGCAGCCTAGCGGGAGGGCAAACGCAGCAGTACTTC. It specifies CASSLAGGQTQQYF.

This clone has only one observation. V is TRBV7-3 and J is TRBJ1-1; D gene uncertain. Trimming took 3 bases from V and 2 from J, leaving 7 bases between them. Germline loops: CDR1 SGHTA, CDR2 FQGTGA. This CDR3 comprises 13 residues. The CDR3 DNA is TGTGCCAGCAGCTTTGGAGCAAACACTGAAGCTTTCTTT. It encodes CASSFGANTEAFF.

The chain joins TRBV2 to TRBJ2-7; TRBD2 matches at 10 bases. This CDR3 comprises 18 residues. Germline assignment: CDR1 SNHLY and CDR2 FYNNEI. With 4 bases clipped from V and 3 bases from J, the junction kept 15 bases outside the gene matches. The CDR3 loop reads CASSVRGGGAGGLYEQYF. CDR3 DNA sequence: TGTGCCAGCAGTGTAAGGGGAGGCGGAGCGGGAGGGCTCTACGAGCAGTACTTC.

The chain combines TRBV25-1 with TRBJ2-1; TRBD2 matches at 11 bases. CDR3 length: 15 amino acids. Germline CDR1 is MGHDK and CDR2 is SYGVNS. J lost 9 bases, V lost 6 bases, and 10 bases had no gene match. As DNA, the CDR3 is TGTGCCAGCAGGGTTACTAGCGGGAGCTTCGGTGAGCAGTTCTTC. It specifies CASRVTSGSFGEQFF.

The rearrangement uses TRBV7-2 and TRBJ2-7; TRBD2 aligns across 10 bases. The CDR3 has 12 residues. From germline, CDR1 is SGHTA and CDR2 FQGNSA. V dropped 7 bases and J dropped 6; count of bases not matched to a gene: 3. CDR3 amino acids: CASTRTSGEQYF. The CDR3 bases are TGTGCCAGCACCCGGACTAGCGGCGAGCAGTACTTC.

This clone was seen just once. The rearrangement joins TRBV10-3 to TRBJ2-2, with 11 bases identical to TRBD2. Trimming took 3 bases from V and 5 from J; bases not matched to a gene: 11. The CDR3 covers 18 residues. CDR1 ENHRY and CDR2 SYGVKD come from the germline V gene. The CDR3 spells CAISDLTGTSGQTGELFF. Written as DNA, the CDR3 is TGTGCCATCAGTGATCTCACTGGGACTAGCGGTCAAACCGGGGAGCTGTTTTTT.

This clone occurred a few times. This chain links TRBV5-8 with TRBJ2-7, with 8 bases that match TRBD2. The CDR3 consists of 17 residues. V lost 0 bases and J lost 4; bases outside the gene matches: 12. Germline CDR1 is SGHTS and CDR2 is YDEGEE. In DNA form, the CDR3 reads TGTGCCAGCAGCTTGGCCTCTGGGAGCGGGAGCTGGTACGAGCAGTACTTC. This codes for CASSLASGSGSWYEQYF.